The 11 T cell receptor beta chains below come from one sample, sequenced in a study of cytomegalovirus exposure and HLA in healthy donors. 60 Vbeta and 13 Jbeta primers were used in PCR. Sequenced by immunoSEQ multiplex PCR; TCRdb stores in-frame clones only, minus some. The data hold approximately 140,000 clones, with just under 80% observed a single time. Sequencing was performed on PBMCs. Receptors originate from a man aged 25 to 40 in good health and CMV-seronegative.

This clone was seen more than once but under ten times. The genes are TRBV6-5 and TRBJ2-5; D ambiguous. The V and J ends lost 2 bases and 10 bases respectively, with 11 bases between them. The V gene's germline CDR1 is MNHEY and CDR2 SVGAGI. The CDR3 has 12 amino acids. The CDR3 sequence is CASSYEPSIQYF. Written as DNA, the CDR3 is TGTGCCAGCAGTTACGAACCCAGTATCCAGTACTTC.

The J gene is TRBJ1-1, the V gene TRBV15; possibly TRBD1 for D (6 bases). The CDR3 totals 15 residues. Germline V CDR1 and CDR2: LNHNV, YYDKDF (reference sequence). V dropped 3 bases and J dropped 0 bases, with 11 bases sitting between them. The CDR3 nucleotides are TGTGCCACCAGCAGCGACAGGTTTTTGAACACTGAAGCTTTCTTT. It yields the protein CATSSDRFLNTEAFF.

V and J are TRBV5-1 and TRBJ2-1; D is unclear. The CDR3 is 14 amino acids. Trimming took off 2 bases at V and 4 bases at J, with 10 bases between the two ends. CDR1 is SGHRS and CDR2 is YFSETQ in the germline V gene. The CDR3 protein is CASSFSSGYNEQFF. The CDR3 DNA is TGCGCCAGCAGCTTCTCCTCCGGGTACAATGAGCAGTTCTTC.

About this clone itself: Other DNA sequences in the same sample also yield this CDR3. The V call is TRBV6-5, the J call TRBJ2-7; TRBD2 matches 7 bases. Germline CDR1 reads MNHEY; CDR2 reads SVGAGI. The length of the CDR3 is 13 residues. Unmatched junction bases numbered 0, after V lost 0 bases and J lost 4 bases. The CDR3 sequence: CASSYSRGYEQYF. In DNA, the CDR3 is TGTGCCAGCAGTTACTCGCGGGGGTACGAGCAGTACTTC.

The gene calls are TRBV5-1 and TRBJ1-2; possible D gene TRBD1, 5 bases. Trimming left V 0 bases short and J 3 bases short, with 6 bases between. Germline V gene lookup returns CDR1 SGHRS and CDR2 YFSETQ. CDR3 length equals 13 residues. The CDR3, as DNA: TGCGCCAGCAGCTTGGGACAGTACTATGGCTACACCTTC. Protein sequence: CASSLGQYYGYTF.

The chain links TRBV5-1 to TRBJ2-5, with D possibly matching TRBD1 (5 bases). Per germline, CDR1 SGHRS and CDR2 YFSETQ. CDR3 length: 14 amino acids. Trimming cost V 0 bases and J 5 bases, with 11 bases left between them. This chain's CDR3 is CASSLGQGRETQYF. Written as DNA, the CDR3 is TGCGCCAGCAGCTTGGGGCAGGGAAGGGAGACCCAGTACTTC.

This sequence joins TRBV5-1 and TRBJ1-1, with TRBD1 as a possible D gene (6 bases). The CDR3 extends over 16 amino acids. Germline CDR1 is SGHRS and CDR2 is YFSETQ. V was cut by 6 bases and J by 0 bases, with 18 bases left in between. Written as DNA, the CDR3 is TGCGCCAGCAACCCGGATCAGGGGCGAGTGAACACTGAAGCTTTCTTT. Translated: CASNPDQGRVNTEAFF.

The chain employs TRBV7-3 and TRBJ2-3, with 7 bases aligning to TRBD1. The CDR3 spans 12 residues. Germline assignment: CDR1 SGHTA and CDR2 FQGTGA. J gave up 11 bases and V 5 bases, and 7 bases lay outside the gene matches. Here the CDR3 reads CASSPGQGEQYF. The CDR3 bases are TGTGCCAGCAGCCCCGGGCAGGGGGAGCAGTATTTT.

This clone showed up just a few times. The chain combines TRBV6-1 with TRBJ2-1; 7 bases agree with TRBD1. The junction had 8 bases not matched to a gene; V was cut back by 9 bases and J by 3 bases. The CDR3 has 14 amino acids. Germline V gene data show CDR1 as MNHNS and CDR2 as SASEGT. This CDR3 is CASTRQGDYNEQFF. For the CDR3, the DNA is TGTGCCAGTACCCGACAGGGAGACTACAATGAGCAGTTCTTC.

The chain couples TRBV5-1 to TRBJ2-7; 11 bases are shared with TRBD1. CDR3 length: 16 amino acids. V shed 0 bases and J 6 bases; nucleotides not matched to a gene: 8. CDR1 and CDR2 (germline): SGHRS, YFSETQ. The CDR3, as DNA: TGCGCCAGCAGCTTGGAACGCAGGACAGGGGGCTTCGAGCAGTACTTC. Its translation is CASSLERRTGGFEQYF.

The CDR3 coding sequence is TGTGCCAGTACCCAAAGGACTGTGCATGGCTACACCTTC. Its translation is CASTQRTVHGYTF. This chain links TRBV19 with TRBJ1-2; the D is unclear. Germline-derived CDR1 and CDR2 are LNHDA and SQIVND (reference sequence). There are 13 residues in the CDR3. Trimming cost V 7 bases and J 6 bases, with 15 bases left between them.